The 8 T cell receptor beta chains below were found in one sample sequenced in a study of blood T cells in healthy people across ages. The use of a sample-barcoded 5' primer and a J-beta primer mix characterized a second PCR of roughly 7 to 12 cycles. TCRdb itself ran the 5' RACE reads through MiXCR, one entry per CDR3 protein. The sample includes 1,100,000 or so distinct CDR3 sequences, 35% to 55% of them seen just once. Sequenced: blood. All receptors come from a woman between 55 and 75 years old in good health.

V and J are TRBV20-1 and TRBJ2-2; D is unresolved. Germline V gene data show CDR1 as DFQATT and CDR2 as SNEGSKA (reference sequence). The CDR3 consists of 16 residues. Between the trimmed V and J ends, which lost 6 bases and 1 base, there was a span of 18 bases. The DNA of the CDR3 is TGCAGTGCCCGTTGGGTGGCGGCAGGGAACACCGGGGAGCTGTTTTTT. It encodes CSARWVAAGNTGELFF.

This clonotype has a handful of counts. V and J are TRBV12-3 or TRBV12-4 and TRBJ2-1; the D gene is possibly TRBD1 (5 bases). V dropped 4 bases and J dropped 1 base, with 11 bases sitting between them. The CDR3 is made up of 15 amino acids. In DNA, the CDR3 is TGTGCCAGCAGTTCCGACAGAAGGTCCTACAATGAGCAGTTCTTC. Its translation is CASSSDRRSYNEQFF.

The chain couples TRBV6-2 or TRBV6-3 to TRBJ2-3; 8 bases align to TRBD2. CDR1 and CDR2 from the germline V gene are MNHEY and SVGEGT. The V and J ends lost 6 bases and 2 bases, in that order; junction bases with no gene match: 4. This CDR3 spans 14 amino acids. CDR3 loop: CASSRLATTDTQYF. The CDR3 DNA reads as TGTGCCAGCAGCAGACTAGCGACCACAGATACGCAGTATTTT.

This chain joins TRBV29-1 and TRBJ1-2; a weak D match, TRBD1 (6 bases). The CDR3 totals 12 residues. The V gene's germline CDR1 is SQVTM and CDR2 ANQGSEA. Trimming stripped 2 bases from V and 13 bases from J, with 17 bases between. CDR3 protein: CSVEPRGLHPTF. The CDR3 coding sequence is TGCAGCGTTGAACCCAGGGGCCTTCATCCCACCTTC.

The chain carries TRBV15 and TRBJ2-7; D is undetermined. The germline gives CDR1 LNHNV, CDR2 YYDKDF (reference sequence). The length of the CDR3 is 15 residues. Trimming shortened V by 1 base and J by 3 bases, and 13 bases separated the two germline ends. The CDR3 sequence: CATSRGSGDHYEQYF. CDR3 coding DNA: TGTGCCACCAGCAGAGGTAGTGGAGATCACTACGAGCAGTACTTC.

This clonotype was seen many times. The rearrangement joins TRBV20-1 to TRBJ1-4; TRBD1 is a possible D gene (5 bases). This CDR3 has 13 amino acids. Germline loops: CDR1 DFQATT, CDR2 SNEGSKA (reference sequence). Between the trimmed V and J ends, which lost 5 bases and 5 bases, there was a span of 12 bases. CDR3 DNA sequence: TGCAGTGCTCTACAGGTGCAAAATGAAAAACTGTTTTTT. Amino acid sequence: CSALQVQNEKLFF.

This clonotype was seen a few times. This rearrangement joins TRBV7-3 to TRBJ2-1, with 11 bases lining up with TRBD2. The CDR3 contains 12 residues. V trimming: 5 bases; J trimming: 13 bases; junction bases outside the gene matches: 4. Germline lookup yields CDR1 SGHTA and CDR2 FQGTGA. The CDR3, as DNA: TGTGCCAGCAGCACTCTAGCGGGAGGACAGTTCTTC. It yields the protein CASSTLAGGQFF.

The V call is TRBV15, the J call TRBJ2-1; TRBD2 matches 8 bases. The V gene's germline CDR1 is LNHNV and CDR2 YYDKDF (reference sequence). J lost 7 bases, V lost 2 bases, and 10 bases had no gene match. CDR3 length: 16 amino acids. This CDR3 reads CATSRKRGTSGNEQFF. The CDR3 DNA reads TGTGCCACCAGCAGAAAACGGGGGACTAGTGGGAATGAGCAGTTCTTC.